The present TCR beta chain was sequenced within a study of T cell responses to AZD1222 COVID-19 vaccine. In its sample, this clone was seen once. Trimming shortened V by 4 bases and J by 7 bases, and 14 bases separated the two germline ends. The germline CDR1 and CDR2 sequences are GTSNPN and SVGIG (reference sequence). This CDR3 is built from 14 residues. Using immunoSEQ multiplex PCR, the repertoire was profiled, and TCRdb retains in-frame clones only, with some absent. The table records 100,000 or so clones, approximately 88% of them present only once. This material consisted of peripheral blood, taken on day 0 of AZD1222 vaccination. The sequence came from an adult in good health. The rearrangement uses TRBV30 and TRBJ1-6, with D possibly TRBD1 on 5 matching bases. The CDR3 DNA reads TGTGCCTGGATGCAGGGACTCCGGAATTCACCCCTCCACTTT. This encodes CAWMQGLRNSPLHF.